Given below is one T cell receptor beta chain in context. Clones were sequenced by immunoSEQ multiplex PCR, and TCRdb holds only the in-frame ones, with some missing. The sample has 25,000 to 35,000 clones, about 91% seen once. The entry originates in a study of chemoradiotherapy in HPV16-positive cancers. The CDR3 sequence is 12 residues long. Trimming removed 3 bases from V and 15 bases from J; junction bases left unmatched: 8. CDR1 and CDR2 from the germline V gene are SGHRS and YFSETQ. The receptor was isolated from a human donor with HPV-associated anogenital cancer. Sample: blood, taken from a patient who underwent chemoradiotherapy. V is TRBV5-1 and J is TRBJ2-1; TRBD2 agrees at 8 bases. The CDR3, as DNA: TGCGCCAGCAGCTCTACCGGGGGGGCGGCGTTCTTC. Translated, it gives CASSSTGGAAFF.